This T cell receptor beta chain was sequenced during a study of cytomegalovirus exposure and HLA in healthy donors. The study's findings and limits: The authors enumerated 180 or so TCR beta chains as linked to cytomegalovirus. It has been reported that TCR beta sequences accurately predicted the HLA-A and HLA-B alleles of most subjects.

The CDR3 runs 13 residues. V shed 6 bases and J shed 2 bases, with 11 bases lying between them. The germline gives CDR1 SGHDT, CDR2 YYEEEE. PCR employed 60 Vbeta and 13 Jbeta primers. Data came from immunoSEQ multiplex PCR; TCRdb stores just in-frame clones and leaves some out. Of around 190,000 clones in the sample, 79% are singletons; the top ten hold more than 0.55%. For this clone: What it recognizes is unknown.

Sequencing was carried out using PBMCs. The sequence was collected from a middle-aged woman in good health and CMV-seronegative. The J gene is TRBJ1-2, the V gene TRBV5-6; perhaps TRBD1 as D (6 bases). In DNA, the CDR3 is TGTGCCAGCATGACGCAGGGGAACTATGGCTACACCTTC. Amino acids: CASMTQGNYGYTF.